This T cell receptor (beta chain) was sequenced during a study of early T cells in non-severe SARS-CoV-2 infection. At the level of the study: Sequencing targeted bulk RNA from unsorted whole blood, leaving chains unpaired. The study, taken as a whole, reports: Anti-spike CD8 responses were favored by VDJdb matching, which missed private and CD4 specificities.

Germline values: CDR1 MNHEY, CDR2 SVGAGI. Trimming took 2 bases from V and 2 from J, leaving 3 bases between them. The length of the CDR3 is 13 residues. In the case of this clonotype: What it recognizes is unknown.

Researchers attached unique molecular identifiers to individual cDNA molecules. Via MiXCR, TCRdb re-called the 5' RACE reads, giving one row per CDR3 protein. The sample yields fewer than 70,000 distinct CDR3 sequences, about 4.6% seen once. The chain employs TRBV6-5 and TRBJ2-2; D call uncertain. Here the sequenced sample was whole blood, taken at baseline. The TCR originated in an adult who was a healthcare worker with PCR-confirmed SARS-CoV-2 infection or an uninfected control (not recorded which). The donor label of this sample is uncertain. CDR3 DNA sequence: TGTGCCAGCAGTTACATCAACACCGGGGAGCTGTTTTTT. Translating it yields CASSYINTGELFF.